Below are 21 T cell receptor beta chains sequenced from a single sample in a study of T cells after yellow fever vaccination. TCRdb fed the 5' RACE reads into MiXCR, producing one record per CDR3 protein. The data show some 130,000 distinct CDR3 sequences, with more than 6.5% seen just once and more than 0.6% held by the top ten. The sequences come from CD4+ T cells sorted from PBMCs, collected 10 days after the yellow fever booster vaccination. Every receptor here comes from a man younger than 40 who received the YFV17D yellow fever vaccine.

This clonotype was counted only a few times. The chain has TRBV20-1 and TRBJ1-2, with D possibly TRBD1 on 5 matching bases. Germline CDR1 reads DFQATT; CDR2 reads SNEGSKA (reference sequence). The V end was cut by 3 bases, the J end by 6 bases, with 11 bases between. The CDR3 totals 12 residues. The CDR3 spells CSARTRDDGYTF. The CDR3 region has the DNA TGCAGTGCTAGGACCAGGGATGATGGCTACACCTTC.

CDR3 sequence (DNA): TGTGCCGGGGCCGAGGGCCTGGGGGAGCAGTTCTTC. The encoded protein is CAGAEGLGEQFF. The chain joins TRBV28 to TRBJ2-1; D tentatively reads TRBD1 or TRBD2 (5 bases each). This CDR3 contains 12 residues. V dropped 11 bases and J dropped 10 bases, with 18 bases sitting between them. CDR1 and CDR2 (germline): MDHEN, SYDVKM.

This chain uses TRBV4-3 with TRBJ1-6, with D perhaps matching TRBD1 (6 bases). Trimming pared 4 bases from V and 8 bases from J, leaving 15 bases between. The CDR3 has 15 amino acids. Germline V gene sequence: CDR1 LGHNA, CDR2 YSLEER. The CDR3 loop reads CASSLMRGGHSPLHF. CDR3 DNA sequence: TGCGCCAGCAGCCTAATGAGGGGGGGACATTCACCCCTCCACTTT.

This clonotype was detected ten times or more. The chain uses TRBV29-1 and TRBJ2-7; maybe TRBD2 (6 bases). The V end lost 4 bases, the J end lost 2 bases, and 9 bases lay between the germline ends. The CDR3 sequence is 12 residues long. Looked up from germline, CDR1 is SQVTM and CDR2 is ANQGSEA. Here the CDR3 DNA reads TGCAGCGTTGGGCGGGACCCCTACGAGCAGTACTTC. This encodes CSVGRDPYEQYF.

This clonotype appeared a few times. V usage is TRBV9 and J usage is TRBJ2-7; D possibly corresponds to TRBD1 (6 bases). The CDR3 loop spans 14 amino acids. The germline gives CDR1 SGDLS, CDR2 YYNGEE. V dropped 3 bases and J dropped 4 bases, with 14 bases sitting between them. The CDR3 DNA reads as TGTGCCAGCAGCGCCACTCCACAGGGTTACGAGCAGTACTTC. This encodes CASSATPQGYEQYF.

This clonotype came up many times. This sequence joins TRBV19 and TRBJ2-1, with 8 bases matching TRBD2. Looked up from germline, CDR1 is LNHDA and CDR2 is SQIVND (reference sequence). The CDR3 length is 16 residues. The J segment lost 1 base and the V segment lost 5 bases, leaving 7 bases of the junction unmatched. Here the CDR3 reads CASSSLAAASYNEQFF. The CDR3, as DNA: TGTGCCAGTAGTTCACTAGCGGCCGCGTCCTACAATGAGCAGTTCTTC.

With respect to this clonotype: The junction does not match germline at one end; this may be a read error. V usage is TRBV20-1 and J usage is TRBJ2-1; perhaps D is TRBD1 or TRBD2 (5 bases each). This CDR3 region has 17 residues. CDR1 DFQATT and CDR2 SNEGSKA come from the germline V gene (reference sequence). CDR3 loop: CCAQRVRGRAGFNEQFF. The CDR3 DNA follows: TGCTGTGCACAGAGGGTCCGGGGCCGTGCGGGCTTCAATGAGCAGTTCTTC.

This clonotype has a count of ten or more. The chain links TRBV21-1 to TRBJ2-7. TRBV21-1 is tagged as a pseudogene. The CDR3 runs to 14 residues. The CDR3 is CASSKVRGNYEQYF. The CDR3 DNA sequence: TGTGCCAGCAGCAAAGTTCGGGGAAACTACGAGCAGTACTTC.

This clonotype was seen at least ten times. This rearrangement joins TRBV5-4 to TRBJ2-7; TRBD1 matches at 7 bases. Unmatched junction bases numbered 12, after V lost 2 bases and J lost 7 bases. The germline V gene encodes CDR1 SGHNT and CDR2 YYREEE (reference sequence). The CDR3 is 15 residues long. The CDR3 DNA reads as TGTGCCAGCAGCTTTCCTGGGACAGAGAAACGGGAGCAGTACTTC. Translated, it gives CASSFPGTEKREQYF.

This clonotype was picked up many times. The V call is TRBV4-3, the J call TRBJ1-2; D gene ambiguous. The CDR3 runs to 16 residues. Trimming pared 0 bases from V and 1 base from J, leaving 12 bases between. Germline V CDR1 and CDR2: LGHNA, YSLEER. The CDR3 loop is CASSQDPRQFNYGYTF. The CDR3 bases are TGCGCCAGCAGCCAAGATCCCCGGCAATTTAACTATGGCTACACCTTC.

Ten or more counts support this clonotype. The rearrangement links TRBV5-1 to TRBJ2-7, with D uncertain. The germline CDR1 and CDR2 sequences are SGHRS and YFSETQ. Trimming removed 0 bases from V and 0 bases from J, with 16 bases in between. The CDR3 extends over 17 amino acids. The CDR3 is CASSLATDGGDSYEQYF. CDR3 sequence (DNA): TGCGCCAGCAGCTTGGCAACCGACGGTGGCGACTCCTACGAGCAGTACTTC. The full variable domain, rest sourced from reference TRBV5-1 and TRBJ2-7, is KAGVTQTPRYLIKTRGQQVTLSCSPISGHRSVSWYQQTPGQGLQFLFEYFSETQRNKGNFPGRFSGRQFSNSRSEMNVSTLELGDSALYLCASSLATDGGDSYEQYFGPGTRLTVT.

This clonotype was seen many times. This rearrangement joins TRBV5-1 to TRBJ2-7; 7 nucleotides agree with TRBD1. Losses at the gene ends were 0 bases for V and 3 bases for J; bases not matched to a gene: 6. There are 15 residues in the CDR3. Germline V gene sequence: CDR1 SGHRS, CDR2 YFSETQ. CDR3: CASSLATGPLYEQYF. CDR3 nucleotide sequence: TGCGCCAGCAGCTTGGCGACAGGGCCCCTCTACGAGCAGTACTTC.

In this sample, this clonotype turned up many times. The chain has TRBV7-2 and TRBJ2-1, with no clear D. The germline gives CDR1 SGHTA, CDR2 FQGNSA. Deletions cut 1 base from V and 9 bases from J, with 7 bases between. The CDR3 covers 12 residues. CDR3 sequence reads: CASSLVAAEQFF. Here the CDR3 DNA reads TGTGCCAGCAGCTTAGTGGCTGCTGAGCAGTTCTTC.

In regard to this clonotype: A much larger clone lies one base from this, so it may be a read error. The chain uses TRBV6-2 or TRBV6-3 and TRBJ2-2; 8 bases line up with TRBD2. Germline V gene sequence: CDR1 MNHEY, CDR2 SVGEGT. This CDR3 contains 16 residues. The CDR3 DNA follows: TGTGCCAGCAGTCCCGAGCGGGAGTGGGTCCCCGGGCAGCTGTTTTTT. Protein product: CASSPEREWVPGQLFF.

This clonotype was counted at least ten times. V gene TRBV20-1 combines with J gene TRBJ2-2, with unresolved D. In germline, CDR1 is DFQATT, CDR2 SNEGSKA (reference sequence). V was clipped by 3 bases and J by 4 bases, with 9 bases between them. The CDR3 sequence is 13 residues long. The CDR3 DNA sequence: TGCAGTGCTAGGGCTGGCATCACCGGGGAGCTGTTTTTT. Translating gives CSARAGITGELFF.

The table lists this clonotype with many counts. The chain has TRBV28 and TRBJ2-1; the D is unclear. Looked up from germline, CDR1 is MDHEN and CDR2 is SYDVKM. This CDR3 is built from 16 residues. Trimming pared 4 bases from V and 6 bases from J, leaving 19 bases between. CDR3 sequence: CASSSAGTWLLNEQFF. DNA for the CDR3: TGTGCCAGCAGTTCCGCCGGTACCTGGTTGCTCAATGAGCAGTTCTTC.

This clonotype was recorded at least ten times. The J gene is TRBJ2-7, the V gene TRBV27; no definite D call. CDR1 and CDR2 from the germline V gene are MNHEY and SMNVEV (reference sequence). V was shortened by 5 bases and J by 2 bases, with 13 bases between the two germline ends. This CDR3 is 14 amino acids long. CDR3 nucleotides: TGTGCCAGCAGTAAAATTCACACAACCTACGAGCAGTACTTC. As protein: CASSKIHTTYEQYF.

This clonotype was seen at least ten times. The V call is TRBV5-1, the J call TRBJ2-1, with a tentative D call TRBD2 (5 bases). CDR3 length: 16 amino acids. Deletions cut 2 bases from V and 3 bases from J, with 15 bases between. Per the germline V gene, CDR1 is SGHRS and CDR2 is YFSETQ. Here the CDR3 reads CASSLRAEVGYNEQFF. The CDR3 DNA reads TGCGCCAGCAGCTTAAGAGCGGAGGTGGGCTACAATGAGCAGTTCTTC.

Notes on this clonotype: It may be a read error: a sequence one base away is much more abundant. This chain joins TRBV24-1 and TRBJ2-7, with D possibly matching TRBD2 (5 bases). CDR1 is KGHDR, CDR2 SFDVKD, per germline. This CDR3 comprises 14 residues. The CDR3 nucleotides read TGTGCCACCAGTGTAGGTGGGAGCAACAACGACCAGTACTTC. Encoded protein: CATSVGGSNNDQYF.

The CDR3 region is CASTRQASYEQYF. The CDR3 region has the DNA TGTGCCAGCACCCGACAGGCATCCTACGAGCAGTACTTC. The rearrangement uses TRBV7-9 and TRBJ2-7, with a possible D match to TRBD1 (6 bases). The CDR3 is made up of 13 amino acids. The ends were cut back, 7 bases at V and 1 base at J, with 11 bases in the middle. Germline CDR1 SEHNR, CDR2 FQNEAQ (reference sequence).

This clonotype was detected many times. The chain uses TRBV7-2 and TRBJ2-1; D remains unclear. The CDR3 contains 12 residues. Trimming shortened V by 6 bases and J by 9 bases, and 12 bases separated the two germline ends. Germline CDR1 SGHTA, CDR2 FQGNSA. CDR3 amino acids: CASRPMMLEQFF. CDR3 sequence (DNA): TGTGCCAGCAGACCTATGATGCTTGAGCAGTTCTTC.